This T cell receptor (beta chain) was recovered during a study of cytomegalovirus exposure and HLA in healthy donors. Regarding the study as a whole: A later analysis linked a missense variant in DCLRE1C to the trimming of TCR beta V and J genes.

60 Vbeta and 13 Jbeta primers were used in PCR. Method: immunoSEQ multiplex PCR; TCRdb's copy keeps in-frame clones and lacks some. The table has some 250,000 clones, 82% seen once; the top ten hold 5.4%. Germline V CDR1 and CDR2: SGHNT, YENEEA. With V trimmed by 4 bases and J by 2 bases, 9 bases remained unmatched. The CDR3 is 16 residues long. Concerning this clone itself: No antigen is known for it.

The chain joins TRBV11-3 to TRBJ2-7; TRBD1 matches at 9 bases. The sample comprised PBMCs. The receptor was derived from a woman in her forties in good health and CMV-seropositive. The CDR3: CASSWGARDRAYEQYF. The DNA for the CDR3 is TGTGCCAGCAGCTGGGGGGCCCGGGACAGGGCCTACGAGCAGTACTTC.